This is a list of T cell receptor beta chains from one sample in a study of T cell changes during pregnancy in multiple sclerosis. Clones were sequenced by immunoSEQ multiplex PCR, and TCRdb holds only the in-frame ones, with some missing. The sample has under 70,000 clones; around 92% are singletons. Sample: peripheral blood, taken in the third trimester of pregnancy. These receptors came from a female donor in good health, enrolled as a control in a pregnancy study. Both conserved end residues are part of each CDR3. The D gene is left open where the match is weak. A clone size is listed for some rows: how often the clone was seen (once, few, many), or a class if it is expanded.

length	J	size	V	D	CDR3	DNA
11	TRBJ1-1	NA	TRBV7-9	NA	CASSERPEAFF	TGTGCCAGCAGCGAGCGGCCCGAAGCTTTCTTT
12	TRBJ1-2	NA	TRBV19	NA	CASSHENYGYTF	TGTGCCAGTAGTCACGAGAACTATGGCTACACCTTC
16	TRBJ1-1	NA	TRBV7-8	TRBD1	CASSPMTGALNTEAFF	TGTGCCAGCAGCCCTATGACAGGGGCTTTGAACACTGAAGCTTTCTTT
16	TRBJ1-5	NA	TRBV19	TRBD1	CASSILQGARNQPQHF	TGTGCCAGTAGTATACTACAGGGGGCGCGGAATCAGCCCCAGCATTTT
12	TRBJ1-2	NA	TRBV5-1	TRBD1	CASSRQGSGYTF	TGCGCCAGCAGCAGACAGGGTAGCGGCTACACCTTC
14	TRBJ1-1	NA	TRBV21-1	NA	CASRNRGGDTEAFF	TGTGCCAGCAGAAACAGGGGGGGGGACACTGAAGCTTTCTTT
14	TRBJ1-2	NA	TRBV6-1	TRBD1	CASSFEGQGYGYTF	TGTGCCAGCAGTTTTGAGGGACAGGGTTATGGCTACACCTTC
16	TRBJ2-1	NA	TRBV13	TRBD2	CASTTRGSGRENEQFF	TGTGCCAGCACAACTCGGGGTAGCGGGAGGGAAAATGAGCAGTTCTTC
14	TRBJ2-7	NA	TRBV29-1	NA	CSVSLGARSYEQYF	TGCAGCGTCTCTCTAGGCGCCCGTTCCTACGAGCAGTACTTC
14	TRBJ1-5	NA	TRBV6-5	NA	CASSYSSSNQPQHF	TGTGCCAGCAGTTACTCGAGTAGCAATCAGCCCCAGCATTTT
14	TRBJ2-7	NA	TRBV6-5	NA	CASSYSFLGGEQYF	TGTGCCAGCAGTTACTCGTTTTTGGGAGGCGAGCAGTACTTC
13	TRBJ1-1	NA	TRBV4-2	NA	CASSRTRLREAFF	TGTGCCAGCAGCCGTACGCGTTTACGTGAAGCTTTCTTT
16	TRBJ2-3	NA	TRBV9	TRBD2	CASSALAGVGTDTQYF	TGTGCCAGCAGCGCCCTCGCGGGAGTCGGTACAGATACGCAGTATTTT
14	TRBJ2-7	NA	TRBV5-1	NA	CASSLYGQTYEQYF	TGCGCCAGCAGCTTGTATGGACAGACCTACGAGCAGTACTTC
15	TRBJ2-1	NA	TRBV7-9	NA	CASSLSESSYNEQFF	TGTGCCAGCAGCTTATCTGAGAGCTCCTACAATGAGCAGTTCTTC
13	TRBJ1-1	NA	TRBV2	NA	CASSGGGGTEAFF	TGTGCCAGCAGCGGTGGGGGGGGAACTGAAGCTTTCTTT
15	TRBJ2-7	NA	TRBV7-6	TRBD2	CASSQGPSGRNEQYF	TGTGCCAGCAGCCAGGGGCCTAGCGGGAGGAACGAGCAGTACTTC
15	TRBJ1-5	NA	TRBV19	NA	CACKPLDSSNQPQHF	TGTGCCTGCAAGCCCCTCGACAGTAGCAATCAGCCCCAGCATTTT
15	TRBJ2-4	NA	TRBV19	TRBD2	CASSSKREGVNIQYF	TGTGCCAGTAGTTCGAAGCGGGAGGGCGTAAACATTCAGTACTTC
12	TRBJ2-5	NA	TRBV28	TRBD2	CASSGGGETQYF	TGTGCCAGCAGTGGGGGAGGGGAGACCCAGTACTTC
14	TRBJ2-1	NA	TRBV5-1	TRBD2	CASSGLAGYGEQFF	TGCGCCAGCAGCGGCCTAGCGGGATACGGTGAGCAGTTCTTC
19	TRBJ2-2	NA	TRBV15	TRBD2	CATSRDYTGRADSTGELFF	TGTGCCACCAGCAGAGATTATACCGGGAGGGCCGATAGCACCGGGGAGCTGTTTTTT
17	TRBJ1-4	NA	TRBV28	TRBD1	CASSPSPGQGGNEKLFF	TGTGCCAGCAGTCCCTCCCCGGGTCAGGGGGGAAATGAAAAACTGTTTTTT
16	TRBJ1-4	NA	TRBV2	NA	CASRASLGTTNEKLFF	TGTGCCAGCAGGGCATCCTTGGGGACTACTAATGAAAAACTGTTTTTT
15	TRBJ1-4	once	TRBV6-5	NA	CASSYIWDNNEKLFF	TGTGCCAGCAGTTATATATGGGACAATAATGAAAAACTGTTTTTT
14	TRBJ1-1	NA	TRBV6-1	NA	CASSEHWEGTEAFF	TGTGCCAGCAGTGAGCATTGGGAGGGAACTGAAGCTTTCTTT
15	TRBJ2-1	NA	TRBV5-1	TRBD2	CASGKGLAANNEQFF	TGCGCCAGCGGAAAGGGGCTAGCGGCAAACAATGAGCAGTTCTTC
15	TRBJ1-6	once	TRBV2	NA	CASSYLTGSNSPLHF	TGTGCCAGCAGCTACCTTACAGGGAGTAATTCACCCCTCCACTTT
14	TRBJ2-1	NA	TRBV2	NA	CASGREPAYNEQFF	TGTGCCAGCGGGAGAGAGCCGGCCTACAATGAGCAGTTCTTC
16	TRBJ2-3	NA	TRBV6-6	TRBD2	CASSLTSGGKGDTQYF	TGTGCCAGCAGTCTTACTAGCGGGGGGAAAGGAGATACGCAGTATTTT
13	TRBJ2-1	NA	TRBV6-6	NA	CASSPEVAWEQFF	TGTGCCAGCAGCCCCGAAGTGGCCTGGGAGCAGTTCTTC
16	TRBJ2-2	NA	TRBV27	TRBD2	CASSSPSGRVSGELFF	TGTGCCAGCAGTTCTCCTAGCGGGAGAGTCTCCGGGGAGCTGTTTTTT
12	TRBJ2-5	NA	TRBV29-1	NA	CSVGRELETQYF	TGCAGCGTTGGCAGGGAACTTGAGACCCAGTACTTC
15	TRBJ2-3	NA	TRBV14	NA	CASSPTGWLTDTQYF	TGTGCCAGCAGCCCCACAGGTTGGCTCACAGATACGCAGTATTTT
17	TRBJ2-5	NA	TRBV28	TRBD1	CASSLIYTGAVLGAQYF	TGTGCCAGCAGTTTGATCTATACAGGGGCGGTTTTGGGGGCCCAGTACTTC